This T cell receptor beta chain originates from a study of T cell responses to AZD1222 COVID-19 vaccine. Study details: Some second doses came at about 4 weeks and others at about 12 weeks; these were pooled.

Germline assignment: CDR1 MNHEY and CDR2 SVGAGI. Deletions cut 2 bases from V and 2 bases from J, with 11 bases between. The CDR3 loop spans 15 amino acids. Some clones are missing from TCRdb's copy, which holds only in-frame ones; the method was immunoSEQ multiplex PCR. Of about 160,000 clones in the sample, approximately 94% were seen once. Notes on this clone: Its specificity is not known.

Findings and limits, study-wide: It was only five to seven AZD1222 recipients who were seropositive at baseline. The donor cohort was predominantly white British with a female majority, and clonal diversity may have been underestimated.

V and J are TRBV6-5 and TRBJ2-3; D is uncertain. The receptor's source is an adult in good health. The input for sequencing was peripheral blood, taken on day 0 of AZD1222 vaccination. CDR3 sequence (DNA): TGTGCCAGCAGTTACCGGGCTTCATTCACAGATACGCAGTATTTT. Amino acids: CASSYRASFTDTQYF.